This T cell receptor (beta chain) came from a study of blood T cell repertoires in COVID-19. The overall study: The United States, Italy and Spain were the sources of the acute and convalescent COVID-19 samples.

As originally analysed: Counts of nucleated cells, estimated from reference gene primer amplification, were obtained. Libraries were prepared by immunoSEQ multiplex PCR; TCRdb keeps only in-frame clonotypes and omits some of them. D and trimming come from the DNA, and the V and J calls and clone size come from that table. The table lists 150,000 to 200,000 clones, approximately 90% of them singletons, with more than 1.5% in the top ten. Sequencing used peripheral blood. The sequence was obtained from a woman aged 50 to 60 with acute or convalescent COVID-19.

DNA of the CDR3: TGTGCCAGCAGCTTAAGCGGATACAATGAGCAGTTCTTC. Protein: CASSLSGYNEQFF. The V call is TRBV11-3, the J call TRBJ2-1; perhaps TRBD2 as D (5 bases). Germline CDR1 reads SGHNT; CDR2 reads YENEEA. The CDR3 contains 13 residues. Trimming removed 2 bases from V and 4 bases from J, with 6 bases in between.